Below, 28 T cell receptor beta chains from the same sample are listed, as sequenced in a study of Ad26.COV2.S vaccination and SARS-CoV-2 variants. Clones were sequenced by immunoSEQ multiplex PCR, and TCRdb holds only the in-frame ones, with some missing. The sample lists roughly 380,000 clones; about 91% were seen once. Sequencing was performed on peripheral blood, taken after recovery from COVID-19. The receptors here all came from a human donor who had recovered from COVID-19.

CDR3 sequence (DNA): TGTGCCAGCAGCTTAGACCCCGGGTGGGGGCTCAATCAGCCCCAGCATTTT. The encoded protein is CASSLDPGWGLNQPQHF. The rearrangement joins TRBV11-3 to TRBJ1-5; weak D call: TRBD1 (6 bases). Germline assignment: CDR1 SGHNT and CDR2 YENEEA. Trimming took off 0 bases at V and 3 bases at J, with 15 bases between the two ends. The CDR3 runs 17 residues.

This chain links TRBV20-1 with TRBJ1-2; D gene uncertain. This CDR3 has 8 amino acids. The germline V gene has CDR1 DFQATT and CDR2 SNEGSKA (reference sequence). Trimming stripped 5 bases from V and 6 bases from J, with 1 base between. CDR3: CSADGYTF. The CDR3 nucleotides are TGCAGTGCTGATGGCTACACCTTC.

CDR3 region: CASSVLGRSTDTQYF. CDR3 in DNA: TGTGCCAGCAGCGTACTCGGGCGTAGCACAGATACGCAGTATTTT. The chain combines TRBV9 with TRBJ2-3; D call uncertain. V lost 1 base, J lost 0 bases, and 9 bases lay in between. The germline CDR1 and CDR2 sequences are SGDLS and YYNGEE. This CDR3 has 15 amino acids.

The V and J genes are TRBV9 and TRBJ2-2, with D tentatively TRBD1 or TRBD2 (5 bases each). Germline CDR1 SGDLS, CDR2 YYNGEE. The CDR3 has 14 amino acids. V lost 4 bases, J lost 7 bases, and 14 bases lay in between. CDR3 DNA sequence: TGTGCCAGCAGCCACGGGGCGAAGGTCGGGGAGCTGTTTTTT. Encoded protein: CASSHGAKVGELFF.

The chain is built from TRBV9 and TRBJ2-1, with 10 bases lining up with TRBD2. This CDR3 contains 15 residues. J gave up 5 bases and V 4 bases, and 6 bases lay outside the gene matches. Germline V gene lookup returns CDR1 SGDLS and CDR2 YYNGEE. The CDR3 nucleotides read TGTGCCAGCAGCCACAGCGGGGGGGCGGACAATGAGCAGTTCTTC. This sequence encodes CASSHSGGADNEQFF.

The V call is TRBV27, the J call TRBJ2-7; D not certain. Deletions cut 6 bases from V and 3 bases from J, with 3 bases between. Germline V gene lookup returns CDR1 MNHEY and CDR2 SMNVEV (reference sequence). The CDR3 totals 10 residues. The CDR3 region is CASRSYEQYF. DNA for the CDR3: TGTGCCAGCAGAAGCTACGAGCAGTACTTC.

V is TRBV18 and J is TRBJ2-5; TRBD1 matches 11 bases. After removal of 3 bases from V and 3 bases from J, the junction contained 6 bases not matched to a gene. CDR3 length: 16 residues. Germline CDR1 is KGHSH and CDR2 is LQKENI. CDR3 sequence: CASSPLGTGGEETQYF. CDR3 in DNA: TGTGCCAGCTCACCTCTCGGGACAGGGGGTGAAGAGACCCAGTACTTC.

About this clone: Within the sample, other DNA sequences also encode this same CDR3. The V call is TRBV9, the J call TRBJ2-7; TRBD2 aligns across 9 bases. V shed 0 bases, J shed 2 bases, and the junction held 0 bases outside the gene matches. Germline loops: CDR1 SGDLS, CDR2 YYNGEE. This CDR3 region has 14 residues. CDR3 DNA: TGTGCCAGCAGCGTAGGCGGGGGGGCCTACGAGCAGTACTTC. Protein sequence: CASSVGGGAYEQYF.

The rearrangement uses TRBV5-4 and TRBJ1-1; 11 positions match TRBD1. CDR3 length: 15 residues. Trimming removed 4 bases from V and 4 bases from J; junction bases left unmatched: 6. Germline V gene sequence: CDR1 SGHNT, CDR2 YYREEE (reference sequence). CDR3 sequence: CASSRDRGTSTEAFF. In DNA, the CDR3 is TGTGCCAGCAGCAGGGACAGGGGGACGTCCACTGAAGCTTTCTTT.

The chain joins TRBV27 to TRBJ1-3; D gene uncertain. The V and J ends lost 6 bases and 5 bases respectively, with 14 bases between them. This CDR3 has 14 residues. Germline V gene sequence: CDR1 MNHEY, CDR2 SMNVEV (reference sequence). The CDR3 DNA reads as TGTGCCAGCAGCCCCACAACCCCGAGAAACACCATATATTTT. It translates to CASSPTTPRNTIYF.

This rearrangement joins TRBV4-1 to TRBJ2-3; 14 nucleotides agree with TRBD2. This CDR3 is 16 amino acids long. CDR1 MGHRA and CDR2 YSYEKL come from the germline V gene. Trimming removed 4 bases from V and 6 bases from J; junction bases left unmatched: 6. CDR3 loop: CASSLRLAGGPDTQYF. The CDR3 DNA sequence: TGCGCCAGCAGCCTCAGACTAGCGGGGGGGCCGGATACGCAGTATTTT.

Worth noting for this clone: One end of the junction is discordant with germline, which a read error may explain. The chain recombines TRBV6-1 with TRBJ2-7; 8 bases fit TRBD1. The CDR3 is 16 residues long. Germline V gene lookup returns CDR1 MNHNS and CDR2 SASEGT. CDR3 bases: TGTGCCAGCAGTAAAGCGCAACGGCGACAGGGGAACGAGCAGTACTTC. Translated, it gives CASSKAQRRQGNEQYF.

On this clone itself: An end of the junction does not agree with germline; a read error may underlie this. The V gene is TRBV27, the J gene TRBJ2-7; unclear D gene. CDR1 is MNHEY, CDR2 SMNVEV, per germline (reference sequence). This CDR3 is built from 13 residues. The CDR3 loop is CASSYRLEYGQYF. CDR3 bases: TGTGCCAGCAGTTATAGGCTAGAGTACGGGCAGTACTTC.

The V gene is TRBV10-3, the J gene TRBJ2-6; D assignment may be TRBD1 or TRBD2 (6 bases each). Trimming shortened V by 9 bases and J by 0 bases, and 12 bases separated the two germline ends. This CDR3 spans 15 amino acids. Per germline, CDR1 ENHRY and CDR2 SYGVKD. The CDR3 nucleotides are TGTGCCATAGGGGGGTCGAGCTCTGGGGCCAACGTCCTGACTTTC. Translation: CAIGGSSSGANVLTF.

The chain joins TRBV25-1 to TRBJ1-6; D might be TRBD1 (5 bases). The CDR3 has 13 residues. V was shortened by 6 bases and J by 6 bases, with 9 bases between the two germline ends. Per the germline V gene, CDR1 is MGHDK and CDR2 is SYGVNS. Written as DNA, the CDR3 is TGTGCCAGCAGGGAAGGGGTTAATTCACCCCTCCACTTT. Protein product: CASREGVNSPLHF. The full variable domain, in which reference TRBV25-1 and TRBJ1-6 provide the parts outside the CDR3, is EADIYQTPRYLVIGTGKKITLECSQTMGHDKMYWYQQDPGMELHLIHYSYGVNSTEKGDLSSESTVSRIRTEHFPLTLESARPSHTSQYLCASREGVNSPLHFGNGTRLTVT.

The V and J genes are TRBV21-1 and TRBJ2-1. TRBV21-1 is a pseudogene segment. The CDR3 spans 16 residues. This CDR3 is CASSNALTNSTDEQFF. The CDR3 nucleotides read TGTGCCAGCAGCAATGCCCTGACGAACTCTACCGATGAGCAGTTCTTC.

The CDR3 is CASSSTPSGVGGADTF. CDR3 DNA sequence: TGTGCCAGCAGCTCCACTCCCTCAGGGGTTGGGGGCGCGGACACCTTC. The J gene is TRBJ1-2, the V gene TRBV7-9, with a weak D call TRBD1 (6 bases). V was pared by 4 bases and J by 12 bases, with 27 bases between. This CDR3 contains 16 residues. Germline V gives CDR1 SEHNR, CDR2 FQNEAQ (reference sequence).

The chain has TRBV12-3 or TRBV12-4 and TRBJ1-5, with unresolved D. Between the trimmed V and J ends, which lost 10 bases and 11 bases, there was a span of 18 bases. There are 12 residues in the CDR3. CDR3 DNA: TGTGCCACGTCGGACCCGGGAAGGGCCCAGCATTTT. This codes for CATSDPGRAQHF.

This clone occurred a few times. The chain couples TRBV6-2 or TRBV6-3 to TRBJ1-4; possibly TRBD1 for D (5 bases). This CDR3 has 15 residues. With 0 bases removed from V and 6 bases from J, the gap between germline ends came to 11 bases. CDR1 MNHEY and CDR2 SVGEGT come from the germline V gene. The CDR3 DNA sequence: TGTGCCAGCAGTTACTCCGGGACGCGGGATGAAAAACTGTTTTTT. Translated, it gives CASSYSGTRDEKLFF.

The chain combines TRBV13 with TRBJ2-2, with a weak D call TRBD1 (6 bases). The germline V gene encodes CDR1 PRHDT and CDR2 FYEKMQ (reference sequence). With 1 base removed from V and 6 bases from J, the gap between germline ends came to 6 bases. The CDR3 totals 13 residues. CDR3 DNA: TGTGCCAGCAGCTTAGCAGGGGCCGGGGAGCTGTTTTTT. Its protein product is CASSLAGAGELFF.

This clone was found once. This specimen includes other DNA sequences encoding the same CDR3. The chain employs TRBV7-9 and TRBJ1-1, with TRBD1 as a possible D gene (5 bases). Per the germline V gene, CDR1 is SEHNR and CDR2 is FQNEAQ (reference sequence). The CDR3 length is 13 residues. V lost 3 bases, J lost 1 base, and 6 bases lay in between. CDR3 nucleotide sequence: TGTGCCAGCAGCTTGGGGCGGAACACTGAAGCTTTCTTT. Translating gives CASSLGRNTEAFF.

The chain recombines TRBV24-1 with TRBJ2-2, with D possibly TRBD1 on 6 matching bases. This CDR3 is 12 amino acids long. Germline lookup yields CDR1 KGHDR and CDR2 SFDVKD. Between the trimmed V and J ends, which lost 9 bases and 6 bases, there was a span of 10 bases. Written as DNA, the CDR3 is TGTGCCACCTCAGGGGTGGCCGGGGAGCTGTTTTTT. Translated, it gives CATSGVAGELFF.

Here the CDR3 reads CASSRTGTGVNEQFF. In DNA form, the CDR3 reads TGTGCCAGCAGTCGTACCGGGACAGGGGTAAATGAGCAGTTCTTC. This chain links TRBV6-5 with TRBJ2-1, with 10 nucleotides matching TRBD1. This CDR3 is built from 15 residues. Trimming took 5 bases from V and 7 from J; bases not matched to a gene: 8. Looked up from germline, CDR1 is MNHEY and CDR2 is SVGAGI.

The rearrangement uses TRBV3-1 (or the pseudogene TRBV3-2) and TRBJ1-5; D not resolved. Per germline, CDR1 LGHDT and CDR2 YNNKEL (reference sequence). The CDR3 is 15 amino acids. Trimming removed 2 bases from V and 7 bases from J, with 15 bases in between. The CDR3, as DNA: TGTGCCAGCAGCCAAAGGGCTGGGTCGGGGCAGCCCCAGCATTTT. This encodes CASSQRAGSGQPQHF.

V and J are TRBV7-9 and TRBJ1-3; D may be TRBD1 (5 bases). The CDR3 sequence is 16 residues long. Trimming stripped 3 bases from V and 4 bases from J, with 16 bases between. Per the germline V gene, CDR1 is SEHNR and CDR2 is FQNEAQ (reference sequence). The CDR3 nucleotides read TGTGCCAGCAGCTTTACGCAGGGAGGTGGAGGAAACACCATATATTTT. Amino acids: CASSFTQGGGGNTIYF.

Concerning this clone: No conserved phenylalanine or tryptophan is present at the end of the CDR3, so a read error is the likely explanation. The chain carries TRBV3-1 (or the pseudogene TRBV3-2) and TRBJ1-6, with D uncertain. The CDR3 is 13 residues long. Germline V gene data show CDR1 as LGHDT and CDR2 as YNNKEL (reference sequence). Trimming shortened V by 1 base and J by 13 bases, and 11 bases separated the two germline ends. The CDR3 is CASSQARGRPLHL. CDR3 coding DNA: TGTGCCAGCAGCCAAGCAAGAGGGAGGCCCCTCCACCTT.

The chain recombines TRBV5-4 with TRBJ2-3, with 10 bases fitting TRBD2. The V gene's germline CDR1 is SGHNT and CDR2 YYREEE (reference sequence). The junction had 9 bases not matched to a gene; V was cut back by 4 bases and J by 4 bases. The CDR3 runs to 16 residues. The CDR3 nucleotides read TGTGCCAGCAGCCGGGGCCTAGCGGGGGAGGCAGATACGCAGTATTTT. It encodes CASSRGLAGEADTQYF. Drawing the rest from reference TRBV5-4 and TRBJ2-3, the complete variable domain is ETGVTQSPTHLIKTRGQQVTLRCSSQSGHNTVSWYQQALGQGPQFIFQYYREEENGRGNFPPRFSGLQFPNYSSELNVNALELDDSALYLCASSRGLAGEADTQYFGPGTRLTVL.

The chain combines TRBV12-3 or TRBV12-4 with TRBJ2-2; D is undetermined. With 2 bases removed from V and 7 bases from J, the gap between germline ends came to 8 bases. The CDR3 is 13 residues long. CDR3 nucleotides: TGTGCCAGCAGTTTATTAAAGGGCGGGGAGCTGTTTTTT. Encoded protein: CASSLLKGGELFF.